This entry describes one T cell receptor (beta chain). Its target antigen remains unknown. No per-base quality is available; no much larger clone lies one base away. This specimen comes from a study of control samples from healthy donors and cancer patients (dated by TCRdb to about 2020). The library was produced with the immunoSEQ multiplex PCR assay. The table was pulled from immuneACCESS by TCRdb, which kept in-frame rearrangements only. Such tables lose some clones; where checked, under half of the loss comes from unresolved V genes, and the rest has no known cause. The table for this sample lists around 120,000 clones; around 89% of them were counted only once. The ten largest account for approximately 2.2% of the sample. The junction carries 16 bases between V and J, which are trimmed by 6 bases and 5 bases respectively. The CDR3 sequence holds 14 residues, the cysteine and phenylalanine included. The entry retains the CDR3 DNA only, 42 bases that are in frame from base 1. The germline V gene yields SNHLY for CDR1 and FYNNEI for CDR2.

Sequencing was performed on blood. The V and J genes are TRBV2 and TRBJ1-2, with a weak D call of TRBD1 (5 bases match). This sequence originates from a woman between 65 and 79 years old in good health. The sequence in DNA is TGTGCCAGCAGGGCAACAGGAAATGGGTATGGCTACACCTTC. The resulting protein is CASRATGNGYGYTF.